The 12 T cell receptor beta chains reported below all come from one sample, sequenced in a study of OX40 agonist ivuxolimab in advanced cancers. Clones were sequenced by immunoSEQ multiplex PCR, and TCRdb holds only the in-frame ones, with some missing. The data hold 9,500 to 12,000 clones, with over 75% observed a single time. The sequences come from CD4+ or CD8+ T cells sorted from blood, collected in a trial of the OX40 agonist ivuxolimab. The receptor source for this set is an adult with an advanced solid tumor such as melanoma, head and neck, liver or kidney cancer.

In this sample, this clone turned up a few times. The chain is built from TRBV6-5 and TRBJ1-1; TRBD1 agrees at 7 bases. The CDR3 is 12 amino acids. Germline V CDR1 and CDR2: MNHEY, SVGAGI. V lost 6 bases, J lost 4 bases, and 2 bases stayed unmatched. CDR3 coding DNA: TGTGCCAGCAGGAACAGGGGCACTGAAGCTTTCTTT. This encodes CASRNRGTEAFF.

The V call is TRBV19, the J call TRBJ1-1, with D uncertain. Per germline, CDR1 LNHDA and CDR2 SQIVND (reference sequence). V gave up 7 bases and J gave up 4 bases, with 13 bases separating them. The CDR3 contains 13 residues. The CDR3 loop reads CASTGPTGTEAFF. The CDR3 nucleotides read TGTGCCAGTACCGGACCAACCGGCACTGAAGCTTTCTTT.

CDR3 DNA: TGTGCCAGCAGCCCGGACCCTTTGGGGTTAAAAGATGAAGCTTTCTTT. It codes for CASSPDPLGLKDEAFF. The chain uses TRBV5-5 and TRBJ1-1; unclear D gene. Germline V lookup: CDR1 SGHKS, CDR2 YYEKEE (reference sequence). This CDR3 comprises 16 residues. Trimming took 4 bases from V and 7 from J, leaving 23 bases between them. The complete variable domain, with remaining parts taken from reference TRBV5-5 and TRBJ1-1, reads DAGVTQSPTHLIKTRGQQVTLRCSPISGHKSVSWYQQVLGQGPQFIFQYYEKEERGRGNFPDRFSARQFPNYSSELNVNALLLGDSALYLCASSPDPLGLKDEAFFGQGTRLTVV.

The chain is built from TRBV9 and TRBJ1-1; D remains ambiguous. Germline-derived CDR1 and CDR2 are SGDLS and YYNGEE. V was cut by 0 bases and J by 1 base, with 4 bases left in between. The CDR3 is 13 amino acids. The chain's CDR3 is CASSVVANTEAFF. CDR3 coding DNA: TGTGCCAGCAGCGTAGTGGCGAACACTGAAGCTTTCTTT.

By its share, this clone is medium-sized. This chain joins TRBV6-5 and TRBJ1-2; a weak D match, TRBD1 (5 bases). The germline gives CDR1 MNHEY, CDR2 SVGAGI. This CDR3 comprises 14 residues. Trimming pared 7 bases from V and 2 bases from J, leaving 14 bases between. The CDR3 DNA reads as TGTGCCAGCAACGTCGGGGGATCGAACTATGGCTACACCTTC. This sequence encodes CASNVGGSNYGYTF.

The J gene is TRBJ2-3, the V gene TRBV5-6; no clear D gene. The CDR3 is 17 amino acids. CDR1 and CDR2 from the germline V gene are SGHDT and YYEEEE. V lost 1 base and J 3 bases, leaving 18 bases between the germline ends. CDR3 coding DNA: TGTGCCAGCAGCTTGCCAGGCAGTCGGGTGGTGACAGATACGCAGTATTTT. This gives the protein CASSLPGSRVVTDTQYF.

The V call is TRBV5-1, the J call TRBJ2-7, with a tentative D call TRBD1 (6 bases). The germline V gene encodes CDR1 SGHRS and CDR2 YFSETQ. The V gene lost 1 base and the J gene lost 4 bases, with 9 bases spanning the gap. This CDR3 comprises 13 residues. CDR3 nucleotide sequence: TGCGCCAGCAGCTTGTACCAGGGGTACGAGCAGTACTTC. Translated, it gives CASSLYQGYEQYF.

The genes are TRBV6-4 and TRBJ2-1; no firm D call. From germline, CDR1 is MRHNA and CDR2 SNTAGT. The CDR3 consists of 13 residues. V was pared by 5 bases and J by 8 bases, with 13 bases between. Here the CDR3 reads CASSRTVPDEQFF. CDR3 in DNA: TGTGCCAGCAGTAGGACCGTACCCGATGAGCAGTTCTTC.

CDR3 nucleotide sequence: TGTGCCAGCAGCTTAGTCGGGGGCAATGATGAAGCTTTCTTT. It encodes CASSLVGGNDEAFF. This chain uses TRBV7-9 with TRBJ1-1, with D perhaps matching TRBD1 (6 bases). Trimming removed 1 base from V and 7 bases from J, with 13 bases in between. CDR1 SEHNR and CDR2 FQNEAQ come from the germline V gene (reference sequence). This CDR3 contains 14 residues.

This CDR3 is CASSIARGEYNEQFF. The CDR3 DNA is TGTGCCAGTAGTATAGCCCGGGGGGAATACAATGAGCAGTTCTTC. The rearrangement joins TRBV19 to TRBJ2-1; TRBD2 matches at 7 bases. Trimming at V came to 1 base and at J to 4 bases, leaving 4 bases not matched to a gene. Germline CDR1 and CDR2: LNHDA and SQIVND (reference sequence). This CDR3 has 15 amino acids.

This rearrangement joins TRBV19 to TRBJ2-6; no clear D gene. Deletions cut 2 bases from V and 0 bases from J, with 5 bases between. This CDR3 is 15 amino acids long. Germline V gene lookup returns CDR1 LNHDA and CDR2 SQIVND (reference sequence). The CDR3 here is CASSITDSGANVLTF. The CDR3 DNA sequence: TGTGCCAGTAGTATAACAGACTCTGGGGCCAACGTCCTGACTTTC.

CDR3 coding DNA: TGCGCCAGCAGCCAAGAGGAAACCGACTATGGCTACACCTTC. Its translation: CASSQEETDYGYTF. The chain combines TRBV4-1 with TRBJ1-2; no reliable D call. The V and J ends lost 0 bases and 3 bases respectively, with 8 bases between them. CDR1 and CDR2 (germline): MGHRA, YSYEKL. CDR3 length: 14 residues.